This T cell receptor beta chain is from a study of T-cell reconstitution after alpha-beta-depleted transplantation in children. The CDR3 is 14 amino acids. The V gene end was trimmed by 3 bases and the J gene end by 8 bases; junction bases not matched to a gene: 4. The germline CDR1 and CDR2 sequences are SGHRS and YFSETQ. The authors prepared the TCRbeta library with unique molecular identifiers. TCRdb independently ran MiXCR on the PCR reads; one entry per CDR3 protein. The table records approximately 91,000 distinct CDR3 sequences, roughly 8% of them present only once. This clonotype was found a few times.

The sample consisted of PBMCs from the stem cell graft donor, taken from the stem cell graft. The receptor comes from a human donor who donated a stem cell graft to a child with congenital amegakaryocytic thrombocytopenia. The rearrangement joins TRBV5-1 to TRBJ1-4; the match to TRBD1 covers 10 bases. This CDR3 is CASSSAGQGEKLFF. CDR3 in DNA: TGCGCCAGCAGCTCTGCGGGACAGGGGGAAAAACTGTTTTTT.